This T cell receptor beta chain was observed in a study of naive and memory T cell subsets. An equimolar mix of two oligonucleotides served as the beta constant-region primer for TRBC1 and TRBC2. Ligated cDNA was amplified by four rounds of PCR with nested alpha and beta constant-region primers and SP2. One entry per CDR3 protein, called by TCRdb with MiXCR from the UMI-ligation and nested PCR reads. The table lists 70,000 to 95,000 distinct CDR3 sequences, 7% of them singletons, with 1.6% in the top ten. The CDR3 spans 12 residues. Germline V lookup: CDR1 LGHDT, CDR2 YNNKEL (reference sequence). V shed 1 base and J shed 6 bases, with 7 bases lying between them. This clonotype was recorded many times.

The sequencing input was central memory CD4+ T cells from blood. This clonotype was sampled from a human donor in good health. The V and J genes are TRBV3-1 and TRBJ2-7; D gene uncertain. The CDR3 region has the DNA TGTGCCAGCAGCCAAGTTCCGGTCGAGCAGTACTTC. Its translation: CASSQVPVEQYF.